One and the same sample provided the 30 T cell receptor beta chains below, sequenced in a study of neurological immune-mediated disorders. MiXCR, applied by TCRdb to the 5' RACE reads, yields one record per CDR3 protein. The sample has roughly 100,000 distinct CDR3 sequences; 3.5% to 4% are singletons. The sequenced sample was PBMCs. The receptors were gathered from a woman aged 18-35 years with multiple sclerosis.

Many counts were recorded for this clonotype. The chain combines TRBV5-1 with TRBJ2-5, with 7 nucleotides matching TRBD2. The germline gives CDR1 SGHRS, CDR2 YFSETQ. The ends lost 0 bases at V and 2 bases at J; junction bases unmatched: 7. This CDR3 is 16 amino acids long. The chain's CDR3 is CASSLDPGLGQETQYF. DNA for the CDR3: TGCGCCAGCAGCTTGGATCCAGGACTAGGACAAGAGACCCAGTACTTC.

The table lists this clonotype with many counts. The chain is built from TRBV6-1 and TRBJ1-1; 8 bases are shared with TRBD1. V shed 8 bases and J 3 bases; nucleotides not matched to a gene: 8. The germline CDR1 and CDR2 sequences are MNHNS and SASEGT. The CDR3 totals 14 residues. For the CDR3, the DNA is TGTGCCAGCGTTCGGACAGGGAGGGACACTGAAGCTTTCTTT. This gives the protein CASVRTGRDTEAFF.

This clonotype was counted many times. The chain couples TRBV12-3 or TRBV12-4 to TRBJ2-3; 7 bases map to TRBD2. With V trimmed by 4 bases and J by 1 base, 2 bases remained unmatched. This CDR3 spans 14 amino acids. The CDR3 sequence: CASSSSGGTDTQYF. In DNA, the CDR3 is TGTGCCAGCAGTTCCAGCGGGGGCACAGATACGCAGTATTTT.

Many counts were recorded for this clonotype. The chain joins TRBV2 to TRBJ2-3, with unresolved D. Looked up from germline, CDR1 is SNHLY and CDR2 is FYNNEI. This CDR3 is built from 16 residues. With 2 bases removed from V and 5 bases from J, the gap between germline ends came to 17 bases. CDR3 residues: CASSEIVGPHGDTQYF. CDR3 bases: TGTGCCAGCAGTGAAATTGTAGGGCCCCACGGAGATACGCAGTATTTT.

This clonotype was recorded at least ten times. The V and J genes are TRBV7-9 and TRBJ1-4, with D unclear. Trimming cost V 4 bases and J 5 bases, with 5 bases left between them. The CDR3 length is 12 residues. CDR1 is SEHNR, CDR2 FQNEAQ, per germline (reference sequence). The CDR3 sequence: CASSSGNEKLFF. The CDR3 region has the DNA TGTGCCAGCAGCTCGGGGAATGAAAAACTGTTTTTT.

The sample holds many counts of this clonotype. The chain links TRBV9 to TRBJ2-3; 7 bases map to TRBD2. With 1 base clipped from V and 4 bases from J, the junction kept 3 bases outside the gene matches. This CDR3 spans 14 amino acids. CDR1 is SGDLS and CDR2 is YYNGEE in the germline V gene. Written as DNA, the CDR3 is TGTGCCAGCAGCGTATTGCTAGCGGCAGATACGCAGTATTTT. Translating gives CASSVLLAADTQYF.

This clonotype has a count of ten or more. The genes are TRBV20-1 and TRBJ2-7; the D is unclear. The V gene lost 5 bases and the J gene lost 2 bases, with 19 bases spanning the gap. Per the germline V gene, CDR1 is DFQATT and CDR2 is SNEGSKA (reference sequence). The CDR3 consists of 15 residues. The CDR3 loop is CSAPSLRSTPYEQYF. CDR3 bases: TGCAGTGCTCCATCACTCAGGTCCACCCCCTACGAGCAGTACTTC.

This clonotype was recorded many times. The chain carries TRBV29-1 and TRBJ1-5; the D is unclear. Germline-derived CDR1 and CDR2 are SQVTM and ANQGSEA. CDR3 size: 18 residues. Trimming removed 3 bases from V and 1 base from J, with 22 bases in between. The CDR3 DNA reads TGCAGCGTTGATCTAACGAGGCCAGCGGCGAGGAGCAATCAGCCCCAGCATTTT. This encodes CSVDLTRPAARSNQPQHF.

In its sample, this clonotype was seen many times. The CDR3 spells CATSRATPFSGANVLTF. CDR3 nucleotide sequence: TGTGCCACCAGCAGGGCAACACCCTTCTCTGGGGCCAACGTCCTGACTTTC. The V call is TRBV15, the J call TRBJ2-6; D remains ambiguous. V lost 3 bases and J 0 bases, leaving 12 bases between the germline ends. From germline, CDR1 is LNHNV and CDR2 YYDKDF (reference sequence). This CDR3 spans 17 amino acids.

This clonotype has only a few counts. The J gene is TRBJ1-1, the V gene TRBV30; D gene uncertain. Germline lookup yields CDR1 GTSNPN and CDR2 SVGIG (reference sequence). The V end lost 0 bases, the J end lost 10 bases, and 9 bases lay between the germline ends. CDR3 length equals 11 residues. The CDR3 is CAWSVAMVAFF. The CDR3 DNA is TGTGCCTGGAGTGTAGCGATGGTAGCTTTCTTT.

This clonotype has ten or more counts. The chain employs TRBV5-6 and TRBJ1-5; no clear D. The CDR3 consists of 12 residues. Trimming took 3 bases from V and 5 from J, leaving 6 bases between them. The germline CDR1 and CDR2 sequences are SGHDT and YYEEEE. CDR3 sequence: CASSWGDQPQHF. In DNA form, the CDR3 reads TGTGCCAGCAGCTGGGGAGATCAGCCCCAGCATTTT.

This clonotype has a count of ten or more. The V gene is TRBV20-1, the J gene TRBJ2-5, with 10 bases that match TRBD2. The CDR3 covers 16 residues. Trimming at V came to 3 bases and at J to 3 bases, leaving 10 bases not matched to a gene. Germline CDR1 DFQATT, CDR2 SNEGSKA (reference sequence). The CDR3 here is CSASSSGLAVEETQYF. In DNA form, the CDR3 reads TGCAGTGCTAGTTCATCAGGACTAGCGGTAGAAGAGACCCAGTACTTC.

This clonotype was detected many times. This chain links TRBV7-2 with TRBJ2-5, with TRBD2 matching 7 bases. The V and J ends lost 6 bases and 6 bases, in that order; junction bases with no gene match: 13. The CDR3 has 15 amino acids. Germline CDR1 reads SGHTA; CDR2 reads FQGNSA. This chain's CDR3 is CASSYPGLSQQTQYF. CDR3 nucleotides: TGTGCCAGCAGTTATCCGGGACTATCCCAGCAGACCCAGTACTTC.

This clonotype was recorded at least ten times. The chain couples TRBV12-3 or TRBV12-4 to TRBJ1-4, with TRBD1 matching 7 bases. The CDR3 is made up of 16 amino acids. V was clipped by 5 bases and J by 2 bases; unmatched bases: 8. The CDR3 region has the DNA TGTGCCAGCAGTCAGTCCAGGGGGAATACTAATGAAAAACTGTTTTTT. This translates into CASSQSRGNTNEKLFF.

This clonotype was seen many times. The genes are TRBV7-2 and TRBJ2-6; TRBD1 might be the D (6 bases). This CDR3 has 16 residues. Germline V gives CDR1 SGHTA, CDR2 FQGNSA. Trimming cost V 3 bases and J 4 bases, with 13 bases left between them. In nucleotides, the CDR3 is TGTGCCAGCAGCTTGTCAGGGGCGAGGGGGGCCAACGTCCTGACTTTC. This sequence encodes CASSLSGARGANVLTF.

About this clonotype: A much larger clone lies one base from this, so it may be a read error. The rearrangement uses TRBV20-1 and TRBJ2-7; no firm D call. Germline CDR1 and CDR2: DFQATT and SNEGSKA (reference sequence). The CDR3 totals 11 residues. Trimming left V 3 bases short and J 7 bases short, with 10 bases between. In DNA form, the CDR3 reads TGCAGTGCTAGTGAAGGGAAAGAGCAGTACTTC. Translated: CSASEGKEQYF.

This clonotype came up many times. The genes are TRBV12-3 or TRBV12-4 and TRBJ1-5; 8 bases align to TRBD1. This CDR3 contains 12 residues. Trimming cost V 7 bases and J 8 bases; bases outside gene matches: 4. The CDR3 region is CASKGTGEPQHF. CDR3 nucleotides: TGTGCCAGCAAGGGGACAGGCGAGCCCCAGCATTTT.

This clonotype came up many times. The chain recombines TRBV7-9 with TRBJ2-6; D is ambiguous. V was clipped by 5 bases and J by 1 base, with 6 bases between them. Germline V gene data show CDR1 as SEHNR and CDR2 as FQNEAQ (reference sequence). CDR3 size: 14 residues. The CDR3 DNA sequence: TGTGCCAGCAGCCCCCAGTCTGGGGCCAACGTCCTGACTTTC. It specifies CASSPQSGANVLTF.

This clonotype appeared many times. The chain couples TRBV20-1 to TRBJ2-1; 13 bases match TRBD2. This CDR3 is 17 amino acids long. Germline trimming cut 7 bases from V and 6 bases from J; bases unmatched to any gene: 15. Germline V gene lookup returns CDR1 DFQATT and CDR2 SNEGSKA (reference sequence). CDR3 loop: CSGHGTSGTLYGNEQFF. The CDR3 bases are TGCAGTGGGCACGGGACTAGCGGGACTCTATATGGCAATGAGCAGTTCTTC.

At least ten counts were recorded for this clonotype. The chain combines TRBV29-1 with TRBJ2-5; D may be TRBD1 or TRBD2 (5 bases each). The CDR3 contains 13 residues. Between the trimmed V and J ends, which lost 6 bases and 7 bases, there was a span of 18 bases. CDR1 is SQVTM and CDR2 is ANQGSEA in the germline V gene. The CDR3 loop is CSVGPGAMVTQYF. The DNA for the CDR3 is TGCAGCGTGGGACCCGGGGCAATGGTGACCCAGTACTTC.

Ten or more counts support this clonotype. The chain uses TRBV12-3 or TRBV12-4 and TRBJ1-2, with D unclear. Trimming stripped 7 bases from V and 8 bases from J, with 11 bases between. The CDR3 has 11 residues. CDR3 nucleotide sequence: TGTGCCAGCATGGGGTTTAGGGGCTACACCTTC. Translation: CASMGFRGYTF.

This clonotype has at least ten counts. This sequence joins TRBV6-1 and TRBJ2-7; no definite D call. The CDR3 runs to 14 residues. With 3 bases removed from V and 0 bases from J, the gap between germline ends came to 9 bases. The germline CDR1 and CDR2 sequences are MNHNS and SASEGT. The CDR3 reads CASSDNGISYEQYF. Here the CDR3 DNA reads TGTGCCAGCAGTGATAACGGAATCTCCTACGAGCAGTACTTC.

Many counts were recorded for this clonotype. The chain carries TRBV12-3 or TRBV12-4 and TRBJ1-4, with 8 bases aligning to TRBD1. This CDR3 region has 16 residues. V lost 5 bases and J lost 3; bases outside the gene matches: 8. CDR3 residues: CASSRSGGLANEKLFF. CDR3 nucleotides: TGTGCCAGCAGTCGGTCAGGGGGCCTGGCTAATGAAAAACTGTTTTTT.

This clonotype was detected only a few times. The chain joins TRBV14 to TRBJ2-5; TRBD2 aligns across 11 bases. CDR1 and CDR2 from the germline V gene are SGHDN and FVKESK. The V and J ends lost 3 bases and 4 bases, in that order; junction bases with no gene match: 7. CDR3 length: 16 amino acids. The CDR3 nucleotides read TGTGCCAGCAGCCACGACTTACTAGCGGGAGCAGAGACCCAGTACTTC. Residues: CASSHDLLAGAETQYF.

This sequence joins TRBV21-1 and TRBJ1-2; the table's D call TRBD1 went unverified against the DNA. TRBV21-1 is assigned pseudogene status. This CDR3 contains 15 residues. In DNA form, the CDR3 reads TGTGCCAGCAGCAAAGGACCGACCAGGGTTAGTGGCTACACCTTC. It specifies CASSKGPTRVSGYTF.

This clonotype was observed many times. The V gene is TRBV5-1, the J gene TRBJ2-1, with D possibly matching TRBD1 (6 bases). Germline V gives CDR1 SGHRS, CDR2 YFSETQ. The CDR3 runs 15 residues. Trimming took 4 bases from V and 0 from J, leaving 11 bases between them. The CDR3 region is CASSLTQGSYNEQFF. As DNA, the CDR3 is TGCGCCAGCAGCCTTACACAGGGCTCCTACAATGAGCAGTTCTTC.

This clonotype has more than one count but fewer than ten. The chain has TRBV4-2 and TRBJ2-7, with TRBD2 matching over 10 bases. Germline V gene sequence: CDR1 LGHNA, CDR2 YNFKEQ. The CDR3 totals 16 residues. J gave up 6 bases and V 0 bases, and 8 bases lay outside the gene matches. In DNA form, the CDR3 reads TGTGCCAGCAGCCAAGATCCGGCTAGCGGGAGTCGCGAGCAGTACTTC. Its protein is CASSQDPASGSREQYF.

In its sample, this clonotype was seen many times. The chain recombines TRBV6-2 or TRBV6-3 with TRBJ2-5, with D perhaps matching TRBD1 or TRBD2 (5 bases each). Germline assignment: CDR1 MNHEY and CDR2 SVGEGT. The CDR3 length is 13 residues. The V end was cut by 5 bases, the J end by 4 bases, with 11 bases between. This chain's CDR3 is CASSTGGLETQYF. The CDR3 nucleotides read TGTGCCAGCAGTACAGGCGGGCTAGAGACCCAGTACTTC.

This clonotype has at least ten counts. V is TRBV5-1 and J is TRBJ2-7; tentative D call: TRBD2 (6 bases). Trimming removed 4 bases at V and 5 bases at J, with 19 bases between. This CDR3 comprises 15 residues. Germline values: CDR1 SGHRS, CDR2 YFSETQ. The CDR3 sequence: CASSRGTERGNEQYF. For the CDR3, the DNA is TGCGCCAGCAGCCGGGGGACTGAAAGAGGAAACGAGCAGTACTTC.

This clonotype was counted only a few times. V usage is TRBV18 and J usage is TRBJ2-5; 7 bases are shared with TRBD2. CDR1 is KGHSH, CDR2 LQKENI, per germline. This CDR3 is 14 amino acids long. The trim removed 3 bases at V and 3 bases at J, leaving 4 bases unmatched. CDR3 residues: CASSPLAEEETQYF. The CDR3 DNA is TGTGCCAGCTCACCCCTAGCGGAGGAAGAGACCCAGTACTTC.